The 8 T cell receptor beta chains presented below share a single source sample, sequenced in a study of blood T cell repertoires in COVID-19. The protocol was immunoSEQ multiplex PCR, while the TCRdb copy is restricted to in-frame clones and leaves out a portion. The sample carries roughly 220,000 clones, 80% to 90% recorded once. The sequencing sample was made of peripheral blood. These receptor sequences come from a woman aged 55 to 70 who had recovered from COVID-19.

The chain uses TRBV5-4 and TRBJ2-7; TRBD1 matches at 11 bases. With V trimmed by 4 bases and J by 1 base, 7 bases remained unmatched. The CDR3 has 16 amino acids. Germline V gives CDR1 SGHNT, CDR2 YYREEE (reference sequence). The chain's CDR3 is CASSLAGTGGSYEQYF. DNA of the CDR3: TGTGCCAGCAGCCTGGCGGGGACAGGGGGTTCCTACGAGCAGTACTTC.

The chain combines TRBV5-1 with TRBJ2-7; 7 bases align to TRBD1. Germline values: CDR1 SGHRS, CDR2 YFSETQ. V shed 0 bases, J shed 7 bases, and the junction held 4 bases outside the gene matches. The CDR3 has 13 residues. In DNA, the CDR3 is TGCGCCAGCAGCTTGGCGGACAGGATTGAGCAGTACTTC. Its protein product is CASSLADRIEQYF.

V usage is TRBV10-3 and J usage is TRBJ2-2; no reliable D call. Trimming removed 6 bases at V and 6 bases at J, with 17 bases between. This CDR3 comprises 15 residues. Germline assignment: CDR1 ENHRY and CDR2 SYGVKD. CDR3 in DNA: TGTGCCATCAGGAACAGTGGATTTGAGCCCGGGGAGCTGTTTTTT. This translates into CAIRNSGFEPGELFF.

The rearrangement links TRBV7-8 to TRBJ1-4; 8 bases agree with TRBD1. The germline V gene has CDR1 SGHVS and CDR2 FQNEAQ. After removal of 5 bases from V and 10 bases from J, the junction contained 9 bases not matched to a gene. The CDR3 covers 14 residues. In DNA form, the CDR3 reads TGTGCCAGCAGCCGACAGGGGCGTGAGGGAAAACTGTTTTTT. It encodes CASSRQGREGKLFF. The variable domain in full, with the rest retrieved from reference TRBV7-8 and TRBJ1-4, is GAGVSQSPRYKVAKRGQDVALRCDPISGHVSLFWYQQALGQGPEFLTYFQNEAQLDKSGLPSDRFFAERPEGSVSTLKIQRTQQEDSAVYLCASSRQGREGKLFFGSGTQLSVL.

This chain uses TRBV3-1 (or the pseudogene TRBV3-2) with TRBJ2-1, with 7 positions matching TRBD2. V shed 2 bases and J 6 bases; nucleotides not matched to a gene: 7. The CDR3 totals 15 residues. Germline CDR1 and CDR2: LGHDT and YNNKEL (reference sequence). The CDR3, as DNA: TGTGCCAGCAGCCAACTACCCGGGGGGAGCAATGAGCAGTTCTTC. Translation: CASSQLPGGSNEQFF.

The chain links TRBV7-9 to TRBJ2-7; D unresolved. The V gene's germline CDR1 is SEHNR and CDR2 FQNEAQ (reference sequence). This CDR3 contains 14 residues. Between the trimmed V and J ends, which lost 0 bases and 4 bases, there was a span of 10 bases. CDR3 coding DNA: TGTGCCAGCAGCTTAGCTCTAGTTCCGTACGAGCAGTACTTC. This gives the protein CASSLALVPYEQYF.

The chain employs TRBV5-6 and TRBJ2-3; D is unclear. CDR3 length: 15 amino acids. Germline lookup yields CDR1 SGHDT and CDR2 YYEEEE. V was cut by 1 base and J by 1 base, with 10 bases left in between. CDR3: CASSLYWRRTDTQYF. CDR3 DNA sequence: TGTGCCAGCAGCTTGTACTGGCGGCGCACAGATACGCAGTATTTT.

The CDR3 nucleotides read TGTGCCAGCAGCTTATATTTGGACAGTACCTTCCAAGAGACCCAGTACTTC. The encoded protein is CASSLYLDSTFQETQYF. The chain has TRBV5-6 and TRBJ2-5, with TRBD1 as a possible D gene (6 bases). The germline V and J ends were trimmed by 2 bases and 1 base, with 18 bases remaining between them. From germline, CDR1 is SGHDT and CDR2 YYEEEE. The CDR3 runs 17 residues.